Following are 23 T cell receptor beta chains from one sample sequenced in a study of shared clonotypes between healthy human individuals. Produced via immunoSEQ multiplex PCR; TCRdb's table is partial and in-frame only. Here the sample spans some 470,000 clones, around 78% being singletons. What was sequenced was PBMCs. The receptors stem from a woman aged 40 to 50 in good health. Some clones in this sample may be carry-over from other donors' samples.

This sequence joins TRBV11-2 and TRBJ2-3, with TRBD2 matching over 13 bases. Germline lookup yields CDR1 SGHAT and CDR2 FQNNGV. CDR3 length equals 16 residues. J gave up 7 bases and V 5 bases, and 9 bases lay outside the gene matches. This CDR3 reads CASSVLLAGGPHTQYF. The DNA for the CDR3 is TGTGCCAGCAGCGTTCTACTAGCGGGAGGGCCGCATACGCAGTATTTT.

The chain joins TRBV2 to TRBJ2-7; D is ambiguous. Germline lookup yields CDR1 SNHLY and CDR2 FYNNEI. The CDR3 sequence is 13 residues long. V lost 2 bases, J lost 3 bases, and 8 bases lay in between. In DNA, the CDR3 is TGTGCCAGCAGTGAATTGGAAGTCTACGAGCAGTACTTC. It codes for CASSELEVYEQYF. The whole variable domain, remainder taken from reference TRBV2 and TRBJ2-7, is EPEVTQTPSHQVTQMGQEVILRCVPISNHLYFYWYRQILGQKVEFLVSFYNNEISEKSEIFDDQFSVERPDGSNFTLKIRSTKLEDSAMYFCASSELEVYEQYFGPGTRLTVT.

This rearrangement joins TRBV28 to TRBJ2-4; no definite D call. Trimming removed 6 bases at V and 0 bases at J, with 18 bases between. The CDR3 totals 17 residues. Germline assignment: CDR1 MDHEN and CDR2 SYDVKM. CDR3 nucleotide sequence: TGTGCCAGCAGCCCAAGAAGGATACCACGAGCCAAAAACATTCAGTACTTC. Protein sequence: CASSPRRIPRAKNIQYF.

This clone was seen only a few times. This chain uses TRBV28 with TRBJ2-3; 10 bases align to TRBD1. The V and J ends lost 0 bases and 3 bases, in that order; junction bases with no gene match: 3. The CDR3 runs 16 residues. Germline CDR1 MDHEN, CDR2 SYDVKM. The CDR3 reads CASSLWTGGLTDTQYF. The CDR3 nucleotides are TGTGCCAGCAGTTTATGGACAGGGGGCCTTACAGATACGCAGTATTTT.

This clone was seen only a few times. The V and J genes are TRBV5-1 and TRBJ2-7; D is possibly TRBD1 (7 bases). Germline V gene lookup returns CDR1 SGHRS and CDR2 YFSETQ. V lost 4 bases, J lost 3 bases, and 14 bases lay in between. The CDR3 is 14 residues long. The CDR3 DNA is TGCGCCAGCAGCCCGCGGGACAGTAGCTACGAGCAGTACTTC. Its protein product is CASSPRDSSYEQYF. Complete variable domain (other parts from reference TRBV5-1 and TRBJ2-7): KAGVTQTPRYLIKTRGQQVTLSCSPISGHRSVSWYQQTPGQGLQFLFEYFSETQRNKGNFPGRFSGRQFSNSRSEMNVSTLELGDSALYLCASSPRDSSYEQYFGPGTRLTVT.

The J gene is TRBJ2-3, the V gene TRBV9; 10 nucleotides agree with TRBD1. There are 17 residues in the CDR3. J was trimmed by 3 bases and V by 0 bases; bases with no gene match: 7. Germline V gene lookup returns CDR1 SGDLS and CDR2 YYNGEE. The CDR3 nucleotides are TGTGCCAGCAGCGTAGCCGGACAGGGGGTATCTACAGATACGCAGTATTTT. Translation gives CASSVAGQGVSTDTQYF. The variable domain in full, completed from reference TRBV9 and TRBJ2-3, reads DSGVTQTPKHLITATGQRVTLRCSPRSGDLSVYWYQQSLDQGLQFLIQYYNGEERAKGNILERFSAQQFPDLHSELNLSSLELGDSALYFCASSVAGQGVSTDTQYFGPGTRLTVL.

The J gene is TRBJ1-2, the V gene TRBV25-1; 7 nucleotides line up with TRBD1. The CDR3 is 15 residues long. Germline CDR1 reads MGHDK; CDR2 reads SYGVNS. J gave up 7 bases and V 1 base, and 9 bases lay outside the gene matches. In DNA form, the CDR3 reads TGTGCCAGCAGTGAATGGGAAAAGGGGGCGAGTGGCTACACCTTC. Protein: CASSEWEKGASGYTF.

CDR3 bases: TGTGCCAGCAGCACCCGGACAGGGTTCTCCTACAATGAGCAGTTCTTC. It yields the protein CASSTRTGFSYNEQFF. The J gene is TRBJ2-1, the V gene TRBV7-8; 8 bases are a match to TRBD1. The CDR3 contains 16 residues. CDR1 and CDR2 from the germline V gene are SGHVS and FQNEAQ. The ends lost 5 bases at V and 0 bases at J; junction bases unmatched: 6.

The genes are TRBV28 and TRBJ1-1; tentative D call: TRBD1 (5 bases). The CDR3 consists of 13 residues. Germline V gene lookup returns CDR1 MDHEN and CDR2 SYDVKM. The V gene lost 8 bases and the J gene lost 0 bases, with 10 bases spanning the gap. This CDR3 reads CASLPGVNTEAFF. CDR3 nucleotide sequence: TGTGCCAGCCTACCGGGGGTGAACACTGAAGCTTTCTTT.

This clone is deemed medium-sized (0.01 to 0.1%). Additional DNA sequences in this sample encode the identical CDR3. The chain is built from TRBV28 and TRBJ2-3; no firm D call. The germline gives CDR1 MDHEN, CDR2 SYDVKM. Trimming pared 3 bases from V and 7 bases from J, leaving 17 bases between. The CDR3 has 15 residues. CDR3 bases: TGTGCCAGCAGTTTTACGGCCCAAGTCCGCAATACGCAGTATTTT. This translates into CASSFTAQVRNTQYF.

This chain joins TRBV28 and TRBJ2-7; TRBD2 aligns across 11 bases. The CDR3 consists of 14 residues. In germline, CDR1 is MDHEN, CDR2 SYDVKM. With V trimmed by 5 bases and J by 7 bases, 7 bases remained unmatched. The CDR3 region is CASSTLAGVSEQYF. The CDR3 DNA follows: TGTGCCAGCAGTACACTAGCGGGAGTCAGTGAGCAGTACTTC.

The J gene is TRBJ2-7, the V gene TRBV6-6; 9 bases match TRBD2. The CDR3 covers 14 residues. The ends lost 7 bases at V and 5 bases at J; junction bases unmatched: 9. Per germline, CDR1 MNHNY and CDR2 SVGAGI (reference sequence). CDR3 DNA sequence: TGTGCCAGCAAAGTAGAGCGGGAGGTTGACGAGCAGTACTTC. Protein product: CASKVEREVDEQYF.

The V call is TRBV18, the J call TRBJ1-2; no firm D call. This CDR3 region has 12 residues. Germline lookup yields CDR1 KGHSH and CDR2 LQKENI. Trimming took off 3 bases at V and 8 bases at J, with 10 bases between the two ends. CDR3 sequence: CASSPDSVGYTF. CDR3 bases: TGTGCCAGCTCACCGGACTCAGTGGGCTACACCTTC.

This clone was picked up a small number of times. This chain uses TRBV29-1 with TRBJ2-3, with D unclear. Trimming removed 6 bases at V and 0 bases at J, with 19 bases between. Germline V gene sequence: CDR1 SQVTM, CDR2 ANQGSEA. This CDR3 has 16 residues. The CDR3 DNA is TGCAGCGTGAGATCCACCGGGTCTCCTAGCACAGATACGCAGTATTTT. Its translation is CSVRSTGSPSTDTQYF.

This clone was seen only once. Being one base from a much bigger clone, this may be a read error. This chain joins TRBV30 and TRBJ1-1; D is possibly TRBD1 (5 bases). CDR3 length equals 13 residues. In germline, CDR1 is GTSNPN, CDR2 SVGIG (reference sequence). CDR3 DNA: TGTGACTGGAGTGAGACAGAGAACACTGAAGCTTTCTTT. It translates to CDWSETENTEAFF. Using reference TRBV30 and TRBJ1-1 for the parts outside the CDR3, the full variable domain is SQTIHQWPATLVQPVGSPLSLECTVEGTSNPNLYWYRQAAGRGLQLLFYSVGIGQISSEVPQNLSASRPQDRQFILSSKKLLLSDSGFYLCDWSETENTEAFFGQGTRLTVV.

This clone was counted many times. Other DNA sequences of this sample code for an identical CDR3. This chain uses TRBV7-2 with TRBJ2-5; 8 nucleotides align to TRBD2. Germline V gene sequence: CDR1 SGHTA, CDR2 FQGNSA. The junction had 5 bases not matched to a gene; V was cut back by 0 bases and J by 5 bases. The CDR3 spans 15 residues. The CDR3 protein is CASSLASGIGETQYF. CDR3 DNA: TGTGCCAGCAGCTTAGCTAGCGGGATCGGGGAGACCCAGTACTTC.

The chain links TRBV5-4 to TRBJ2-5; 12 nucleotides align to TRBD2. The ends lost 0 bases at V and 5 bases at J; junction bases unmatched: 5. The CDR3 loop spans 16 amino acids. The V gene's germline CDR1 is SGHNT and CDR2 YYREEE (reference sequence). The CDR3 DNA reads TGTGCCAGCAGCTTGGTCCCTAGCGGGAGGGCGGAGACCCAGTACTTC. Translating gives CASSLVPSGRAETQYF. The whole variable domain, filled in from reference TRBV5-4 and TRBJ2-5, reads ETGVTQSPTHLIKTRGQQVTLRCSSQSGHNTVSWYQQALGQGPQFIFQYYREEENGRGNFPPRFSGLQFPNYSSELNVNALELDDSALYLCASSLVPSGRAETQYFGPGTRLLVL.

J is TRBJ2-7 and V is TRBV5-1; D perhaps matches TRBD2 (6 bases). Deletions cut 2 bases from V and 2 bases from J, with 17 bases between. The CDR3 has 16 amino acids. Germline V gene lookup returns CDR1 SGHRS and CDR2 YFSETQ. For the CDR3, the DNA is TGCGCCAGCAGCTTAGGGGTCCTTCCGGGGGCCTACGAGCAGTACTTC. Its translation: CASSLGVLPGAYEQYF.

The genes are TRBV13 and TRBJ2-7; D is uncertain. Matching the DNA end better, TRBJ2-5 makes the J call doubtful. The CDR3 is made up of 13 amino acids. Germline V lookup: CDR1 PRHDT, CDR2 FYEKMQ (reference sequence). Written as DNA, the CDR3 is TGTGCCAGCAGCCAGACCTTTGTGGAGACCCAGTACTTC. Encoded protein: CASSQTFVETQYF.

This clone was seen more than once but under ten times. The chain couples TRBV13 to TRBJ1-3, with D perhaps matching TRBD1 (6 bases). V lost 5 bases, J lost 0 bases, and 14 bases lay in between. The CDR3 is made up of 16 amino acids. The V gene's germline CDR1 is PRHDT and CDR2 FYEKMQ (reference sequence). The CDR3 DNA reads as TGTGCCAGCAGCCGGGGGGGGCGGCACTCTGGAAACACCATATATTTT. Translating gives CASSRGGRHSGNTIYF.

The V and J genes are TRBV27 and TRBJ2-7, with a weak D call TRBD1 (5 bases). This CDR3 has 14 residues. CDR1 MNHEY and CDR2 SMNVEV come from the germline V gene (reference sequence). V was pared by 5 bases and J by 6 bases, with 17 bases between. The CDR3 nucleotides are TGTGCCAGCAGTCAACTGTCCACAGGTAGCGAGCAGTACTTC. It translates to CASSQLSTGSEQYF.

The chain is built from TRBV7-8 and TRBJ2-6, with D unclear. V gave up 2 bases and J gave up 2 bases, with 10 bases separating them. CDR3 length: 16 amino acids. CDR1 is SGHVS, CDR2 FQNEAQ, per germline. CDR3 sequence: CASSLPRLPGANVLTF. The CDR3 DNA follows: TGTGCCAGCAGCTTACCCAGGCTCCCTGGGGCCAACGTCCTGACTTTC. Complete variable domain (other parts from reference TRBV7-8 and TRBJ2-6): GAGVSQSPRYKVAKRGQDVALRCDPISGHVSLFWYQQALGQGPEFLTYFQNEAQLDKSGLPSDRFFAERPEGSVSTLKIQRTQQEDSAVYLCASSLPRLPGANVLTFGAGSRLTVL.

V is TRBV5-1 and J is TRBJ2-2; 11 bases line up with TRBD1. Per the germline V gene, CDR1 is SGHRS and CDR2 is YFSETQ. The CDR3 sequence is 15 residues long. V was pared by 4 bases and J by 5 bases, with 4 bases of the junction left unmatched. In DNA, the CDR3 is TGCGCCAGCAGCGCGGGGACAGGGGGGACCGGGGAGCTGTTTTTT. Amino acid sequence: CASSAGTGGTGELFF.